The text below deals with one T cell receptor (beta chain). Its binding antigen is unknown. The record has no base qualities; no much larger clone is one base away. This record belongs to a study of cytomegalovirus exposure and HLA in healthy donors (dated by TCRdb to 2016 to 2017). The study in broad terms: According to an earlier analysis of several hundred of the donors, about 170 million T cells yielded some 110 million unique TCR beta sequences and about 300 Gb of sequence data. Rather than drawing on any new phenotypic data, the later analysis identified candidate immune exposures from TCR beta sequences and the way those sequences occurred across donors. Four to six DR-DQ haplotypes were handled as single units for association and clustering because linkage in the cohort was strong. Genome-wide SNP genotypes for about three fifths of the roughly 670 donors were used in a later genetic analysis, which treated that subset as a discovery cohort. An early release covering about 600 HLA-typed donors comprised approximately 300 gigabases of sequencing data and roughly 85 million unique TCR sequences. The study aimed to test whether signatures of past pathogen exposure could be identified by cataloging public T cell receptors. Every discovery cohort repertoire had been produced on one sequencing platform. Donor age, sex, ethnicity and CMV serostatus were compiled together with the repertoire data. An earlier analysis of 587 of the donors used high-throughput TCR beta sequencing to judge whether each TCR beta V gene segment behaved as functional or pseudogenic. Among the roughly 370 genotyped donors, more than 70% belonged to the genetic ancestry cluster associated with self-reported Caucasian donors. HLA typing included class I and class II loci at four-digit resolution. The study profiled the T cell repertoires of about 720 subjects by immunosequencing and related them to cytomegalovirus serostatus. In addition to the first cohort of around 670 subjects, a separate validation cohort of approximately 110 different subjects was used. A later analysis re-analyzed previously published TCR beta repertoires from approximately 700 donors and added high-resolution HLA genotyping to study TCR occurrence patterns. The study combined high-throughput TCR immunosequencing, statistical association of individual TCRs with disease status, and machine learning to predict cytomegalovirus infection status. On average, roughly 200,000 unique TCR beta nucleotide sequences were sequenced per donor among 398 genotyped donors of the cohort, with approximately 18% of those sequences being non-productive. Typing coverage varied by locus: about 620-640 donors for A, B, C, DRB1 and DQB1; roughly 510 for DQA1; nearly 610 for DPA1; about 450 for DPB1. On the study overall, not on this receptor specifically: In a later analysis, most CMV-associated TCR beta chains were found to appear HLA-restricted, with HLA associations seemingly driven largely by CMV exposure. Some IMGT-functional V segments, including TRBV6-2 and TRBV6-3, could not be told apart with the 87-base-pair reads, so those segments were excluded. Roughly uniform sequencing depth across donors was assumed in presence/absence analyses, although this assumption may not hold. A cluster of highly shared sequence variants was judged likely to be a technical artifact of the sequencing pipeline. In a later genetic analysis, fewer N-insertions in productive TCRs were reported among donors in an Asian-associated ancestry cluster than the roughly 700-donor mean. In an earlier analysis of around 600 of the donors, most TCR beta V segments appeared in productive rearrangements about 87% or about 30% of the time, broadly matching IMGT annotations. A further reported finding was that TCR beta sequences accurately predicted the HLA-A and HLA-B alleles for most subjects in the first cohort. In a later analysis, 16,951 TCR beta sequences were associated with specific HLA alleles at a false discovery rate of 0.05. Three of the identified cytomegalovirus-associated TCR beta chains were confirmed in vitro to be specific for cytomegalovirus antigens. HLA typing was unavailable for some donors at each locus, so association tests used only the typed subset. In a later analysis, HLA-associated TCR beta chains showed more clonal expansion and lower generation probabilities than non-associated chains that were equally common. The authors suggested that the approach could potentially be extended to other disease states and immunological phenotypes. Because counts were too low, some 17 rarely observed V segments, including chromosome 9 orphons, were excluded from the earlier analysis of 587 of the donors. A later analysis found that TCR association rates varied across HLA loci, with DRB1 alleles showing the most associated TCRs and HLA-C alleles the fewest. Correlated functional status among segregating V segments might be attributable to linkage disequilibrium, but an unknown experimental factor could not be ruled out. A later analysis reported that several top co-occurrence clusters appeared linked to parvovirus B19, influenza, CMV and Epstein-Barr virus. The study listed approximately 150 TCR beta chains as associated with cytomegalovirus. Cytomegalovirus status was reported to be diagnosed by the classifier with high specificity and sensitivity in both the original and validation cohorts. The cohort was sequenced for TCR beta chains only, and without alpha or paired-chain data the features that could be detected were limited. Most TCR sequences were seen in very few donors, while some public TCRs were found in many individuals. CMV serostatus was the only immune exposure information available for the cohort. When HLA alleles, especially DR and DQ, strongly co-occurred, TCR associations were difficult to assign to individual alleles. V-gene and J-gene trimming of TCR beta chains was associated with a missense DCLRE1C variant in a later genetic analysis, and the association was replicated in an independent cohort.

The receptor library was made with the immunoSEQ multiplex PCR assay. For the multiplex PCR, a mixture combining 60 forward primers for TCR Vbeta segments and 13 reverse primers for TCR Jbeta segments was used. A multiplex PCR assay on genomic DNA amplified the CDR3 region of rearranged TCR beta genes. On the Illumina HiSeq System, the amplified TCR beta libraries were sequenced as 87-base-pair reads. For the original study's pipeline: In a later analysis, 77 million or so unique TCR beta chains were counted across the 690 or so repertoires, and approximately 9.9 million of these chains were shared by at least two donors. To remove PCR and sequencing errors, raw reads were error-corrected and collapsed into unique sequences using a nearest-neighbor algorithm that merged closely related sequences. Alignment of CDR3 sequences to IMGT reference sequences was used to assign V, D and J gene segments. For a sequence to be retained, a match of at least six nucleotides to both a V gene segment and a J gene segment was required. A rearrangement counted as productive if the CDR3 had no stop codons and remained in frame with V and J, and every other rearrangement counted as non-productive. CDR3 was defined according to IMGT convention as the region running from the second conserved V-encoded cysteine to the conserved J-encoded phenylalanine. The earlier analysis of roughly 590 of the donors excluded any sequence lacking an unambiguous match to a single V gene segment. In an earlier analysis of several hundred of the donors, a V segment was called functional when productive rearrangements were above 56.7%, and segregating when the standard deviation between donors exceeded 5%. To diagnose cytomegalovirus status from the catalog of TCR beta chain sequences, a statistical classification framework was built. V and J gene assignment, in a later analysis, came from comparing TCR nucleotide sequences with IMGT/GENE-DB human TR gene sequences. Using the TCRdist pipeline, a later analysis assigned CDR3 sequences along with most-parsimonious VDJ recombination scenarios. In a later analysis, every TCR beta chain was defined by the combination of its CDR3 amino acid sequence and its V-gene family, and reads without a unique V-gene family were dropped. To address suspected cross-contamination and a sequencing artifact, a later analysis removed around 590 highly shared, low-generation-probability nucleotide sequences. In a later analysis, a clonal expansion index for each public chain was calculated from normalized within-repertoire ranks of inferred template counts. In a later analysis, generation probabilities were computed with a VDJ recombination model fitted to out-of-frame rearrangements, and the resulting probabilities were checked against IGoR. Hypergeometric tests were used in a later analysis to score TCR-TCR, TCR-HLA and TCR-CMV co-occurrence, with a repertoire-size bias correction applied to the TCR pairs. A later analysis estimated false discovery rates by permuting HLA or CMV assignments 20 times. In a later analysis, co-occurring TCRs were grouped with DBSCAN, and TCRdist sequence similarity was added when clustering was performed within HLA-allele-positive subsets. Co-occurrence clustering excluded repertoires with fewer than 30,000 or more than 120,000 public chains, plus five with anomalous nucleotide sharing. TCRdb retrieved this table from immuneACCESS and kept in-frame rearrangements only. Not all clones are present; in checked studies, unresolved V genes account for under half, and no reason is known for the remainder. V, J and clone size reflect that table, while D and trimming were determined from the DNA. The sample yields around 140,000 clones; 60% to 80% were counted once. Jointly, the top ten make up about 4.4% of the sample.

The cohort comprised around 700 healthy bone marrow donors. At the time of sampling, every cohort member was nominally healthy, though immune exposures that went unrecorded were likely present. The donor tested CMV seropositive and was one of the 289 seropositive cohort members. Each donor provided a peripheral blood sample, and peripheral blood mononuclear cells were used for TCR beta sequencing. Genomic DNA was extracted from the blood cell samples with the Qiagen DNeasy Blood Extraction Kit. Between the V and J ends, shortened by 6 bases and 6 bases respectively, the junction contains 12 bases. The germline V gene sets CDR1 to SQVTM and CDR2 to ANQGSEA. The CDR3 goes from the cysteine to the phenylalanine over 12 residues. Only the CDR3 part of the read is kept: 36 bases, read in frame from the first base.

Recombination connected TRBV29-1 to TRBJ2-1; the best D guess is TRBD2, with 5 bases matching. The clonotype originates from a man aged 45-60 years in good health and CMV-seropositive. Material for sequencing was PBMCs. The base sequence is TGCAGCGTCTTACTGGCGGGCAATGAGCAGTTCTTC. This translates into CSVLLAGNEQFF.